This TCR beta chain was observed in a study of T-cell reconstitution after alpha-beta-depleted transplantation in children. Notes on the study in general: At the one-year point after transplant, T-cell counts and TCRbeta diversity were found to come mostly from T cells that had been newly produced.

TCRbeta library preparation incorporated unique molecular identifiers. TCRdb re-analysed the PCR reads in MiXCR, keeping a single row per CDR3 protein. The sample includes under 250,000 distinct CDR3 sequences, 6.6% of them seen just once. About this clonotype: Its antigen is not known.

Here the sequenced sample was PBMCs, taken before TCRalphabeta/CD19-depleted stem cell transplant. The TCR was taken from a boy between 2 and 10 years old with acute lymphoblastic leukemia, due to receive a stem cell transplant.

CDR3 in amino acids: CSAPLESGGAETQYF. CDR3 bases: TGCAGTGCTCCGCTCGAGAGCGGGGGGGCGGAGACCCAGTACTTC. The chain carries TRBV20-1 and TRBJ2-5, with 10 bases identical to TRBD2. This CDR3 has 15 amino acids. The J segment lost 5 bases and the V segment lost 5 bases, leaving 11 bases of the junction unmatched. In germline, CDR1 is DFQATT, CDR2 SNEGSKA (reference sequence).